What follows is one T cell receptor (beta chain) and its context. This clonotype appeared a few times. Its antigen has not been determined. The input lacks base qualities; no much larger clone sits a single base away. These reads were obtained on an Illumina HiSeq 1500. TCRdb trimmed public reads at Q25 via fastp, called clones via MiXCR and kept in-frame beta chains. Rows are combined by CDR3 protein, so each entry shows the most common genes and DNA. The sample table lists around 130,000 distinct CDR3 sequences, approximately 8.8% of them with a count of one. The top ten clones comprise roughly a tenth of the sample. The sample belongs to a study of T cell repertoires in cytomegalovirus infection (dated by TCRdb to between 2018 and 2021). As for the study more broadly: Donor HLA type was relevant to the analysis, as public TCR beta signatures indicated carriage of CMV infection together with the matching HLA type. General conclusions and limits of the study: Cumulative frequency of public TCR beta family members discriminated carriers of CMV infection plus the relevant HLA type in this cohort and an independent approximately 370-donor cohort. The ex vivo response was dominated by HLA-C-restricted CMV-specific TCR beta clonotypes, and the single most frequent clonotype in two of eight donors was supplied by these HLA-C-restricted clonotypes.

The trim is 3 bases for V and 3 bases for J, with a gap of 15 bases between the germline ends. Based on the germline V gene (reference sequence), the CDR1 and CDR2 sequences are DFQATT and SNEGSKA. Counted from cysteine to phenylalanine, this CDR3 has 15 amino acids. Only the CDR3 DNA stays, 45 bases, in frame from base 1. The specimen was PBMCs. The TCR originated in a human donor in good health (CMV status not recorded). Some clones in this sample may be carry-over from other donors' samples. The V and J segments used are TRBV20-1 and TRBJ1-5; no D segment can be confidently identified. The CDR3 reads as follows: CSASNAKADNQPQHF. The sequenced DNA is TGCAGTGCTAGTAACGCCAAAGCGGACAATCAGCCCCAGCATTTT.